This T cell receptor (beta chain) was captured in a study of shared clonotypes between healthy human individuals. Study results and caveats: All-four-donor shared clonotypes had higher generation probabilities than non-shared clonotypes did.

Germline loops: CDR1 SGHTA, CDR2 FQGNSA. V gave up 6 bases and J gave up 2 bases; unmatched junction bases: 8. The CDR3 has 15 amino acids. Cells designated naive CD8 were CD45RO-negative and were positively selected for CCR7, with terminally differentiated effector memory CD45RA+ cells excluded. As regards this clone: Antigen specificity is unknown.

The deep-level immunoSEQ assay was used. Every subset had its genomic DNA shared out evenly among several immunoSEQ plates. As handled by the study authors: For the immunoSEQ data, sequences were junction-only without quality scores, so filtering differed. The method was immunoSEQ multiplex PCR; TCRdb's version includes in-frame clones alone and lacks a portion of them. V and J calls and clone size are copied from that table; D and trimming were computed from the DNA. The sample contains about 2 million clones, around 96% of which appear only once. This clonotype was obtained from a man younger than 35 in good health. The chain employs TRBV7-2 and TRBJ2-3, with 7 bases identical to TRBD2. The sample was naive CD8+ T cells sorted from blood. The CDR3 nucleotides read TGTGCCAGCAGAGACCTTGGGACTATCACAGATACGCAGTATTTT. Protein sequence: CASRDLGTITDTQYF.